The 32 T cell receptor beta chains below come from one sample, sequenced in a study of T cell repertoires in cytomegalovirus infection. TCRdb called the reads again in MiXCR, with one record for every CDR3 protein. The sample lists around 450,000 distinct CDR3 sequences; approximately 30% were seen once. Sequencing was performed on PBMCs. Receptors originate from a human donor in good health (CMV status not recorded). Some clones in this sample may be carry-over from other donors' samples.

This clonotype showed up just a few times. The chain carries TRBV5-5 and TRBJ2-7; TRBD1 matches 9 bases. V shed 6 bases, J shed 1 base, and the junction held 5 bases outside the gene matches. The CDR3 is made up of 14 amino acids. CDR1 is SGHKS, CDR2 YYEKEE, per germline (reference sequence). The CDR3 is CASKRGQGSYEQYF. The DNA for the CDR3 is TGTGCCAGCAAAAGGGGACAGGGTTCCTACGAGCAGTACTTC.

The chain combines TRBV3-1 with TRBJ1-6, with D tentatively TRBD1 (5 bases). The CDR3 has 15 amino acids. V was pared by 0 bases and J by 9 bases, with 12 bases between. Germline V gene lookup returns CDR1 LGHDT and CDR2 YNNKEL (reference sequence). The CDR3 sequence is CASSQEEGRSSPLHF. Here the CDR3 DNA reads TGTGCCAGCAGCCAAGAGGAGGGACGTTCTTCACCCCTCCACTTT.

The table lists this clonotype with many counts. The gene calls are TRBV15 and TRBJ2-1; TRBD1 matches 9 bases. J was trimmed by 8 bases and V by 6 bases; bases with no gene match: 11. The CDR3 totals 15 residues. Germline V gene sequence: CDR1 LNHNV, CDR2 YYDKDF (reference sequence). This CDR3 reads CATSVRDRVGHEQFF. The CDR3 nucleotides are TGTGCCACCAGTGTCCGGGACAGGGTTGGACATGAGCAGTTCTTC. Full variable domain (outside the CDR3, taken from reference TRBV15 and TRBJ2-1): DAMVIQNPRYQVTQFGKPVTLSCSQTLNHNVMYWYQQKSSQAPKLLFHYYDKDFNNEADTPDNFQSRRPNTSFCFLDIRSPGLGDTAMYLCATSVRDRVGHEQFFGPGTRLTVL.

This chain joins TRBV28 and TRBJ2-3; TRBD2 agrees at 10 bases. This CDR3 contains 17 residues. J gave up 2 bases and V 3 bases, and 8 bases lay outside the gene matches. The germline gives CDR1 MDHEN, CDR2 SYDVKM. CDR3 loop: CASSFLASGGPTDTQYF. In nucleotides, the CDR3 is TGTGCCAGCAGTTTTTTGGCTAGCGGGGGACCCACAGATACGCAGTATTTT.

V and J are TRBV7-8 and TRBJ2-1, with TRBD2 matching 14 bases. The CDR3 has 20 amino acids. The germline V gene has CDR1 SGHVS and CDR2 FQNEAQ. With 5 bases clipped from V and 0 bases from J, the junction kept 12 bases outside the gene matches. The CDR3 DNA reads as TGTGCCAGCAGCCTACGGACTAGCGGGGGGACATTGAACTCCTACAATGAGCAGTTCTTC. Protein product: CASSLRTSGGTLNSYNEQFF.

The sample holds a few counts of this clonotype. CDR3 residues: CASSQAAQMNTEAFF. Here the CDR3 DNA reads TGTGCCAGCAGCCAAGCCGCACAGATGAACACTGAAGCTTTCTTT. V gene TRBV14 combines with J gene TRBJ1-1, with D unresolved. CDR3 size: 15 residues. Trimming removed 1 base at V and 0 bases at J, with 9 bases between. CDR1 is SGHDN and CDR2 is FVKESK in the germline V gene.

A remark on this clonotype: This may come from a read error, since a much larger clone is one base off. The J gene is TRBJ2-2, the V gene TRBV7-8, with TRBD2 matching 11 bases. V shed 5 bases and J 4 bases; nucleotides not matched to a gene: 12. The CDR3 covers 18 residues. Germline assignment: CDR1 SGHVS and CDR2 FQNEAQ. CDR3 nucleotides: TGTGCCAGCAGCCGGGGACTAGCGGTGGGACTTGCCACCGGGGAGCTGTTTTTT. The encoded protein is CASSRGLAVGLATGELFF.

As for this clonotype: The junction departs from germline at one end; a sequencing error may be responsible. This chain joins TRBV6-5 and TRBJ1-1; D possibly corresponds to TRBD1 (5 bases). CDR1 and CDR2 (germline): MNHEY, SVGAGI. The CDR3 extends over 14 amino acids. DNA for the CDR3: TGTGCCAGCAATCAGGGCCTCATGAACCCTGAAGCTTTCTTT. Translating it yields CASNQGLMNPEAFF.

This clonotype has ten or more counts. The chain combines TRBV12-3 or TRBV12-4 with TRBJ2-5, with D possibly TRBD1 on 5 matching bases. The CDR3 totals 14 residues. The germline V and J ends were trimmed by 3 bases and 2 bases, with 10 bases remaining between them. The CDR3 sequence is CASSFGQGQETQYF. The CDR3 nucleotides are TGTGCCAGCAGTTTCGGGCAGGGACAAGAGACCCAGTACTTC.

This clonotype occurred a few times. The CDR3 protein is CASSLGTGLAGWDTQYF. DNA of the CDR3: TGTGCCAGCAGCTTAGGAACCGGACTAGCGGGGTGGGATACGCAGTATTTT. This sequence joins TRBV7-8 and TRBJ2-3, with 12 bases lining up with TRBD2. The CDR3 totals 17 residues. The V gene's germline CDR1 is SGHVS and CDR2 FQNEAQ. V shed 1 base and J 6 bases; nucleotides not matched to a gene: 8.

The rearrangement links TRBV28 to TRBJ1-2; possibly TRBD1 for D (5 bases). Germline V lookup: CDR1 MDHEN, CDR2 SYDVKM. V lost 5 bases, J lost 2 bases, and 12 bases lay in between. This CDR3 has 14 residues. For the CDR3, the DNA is TGTGCCAGCAGTATACGACAGCGCAACTATGGCTACACCTTC. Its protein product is CASSIRQRNYGYTF.

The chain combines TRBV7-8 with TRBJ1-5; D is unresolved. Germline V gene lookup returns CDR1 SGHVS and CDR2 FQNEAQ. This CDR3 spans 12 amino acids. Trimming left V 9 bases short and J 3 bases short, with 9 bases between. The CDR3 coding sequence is TGTGCCAGTGCGGGGAACAATCAGCCCCAGCATTTT. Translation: CASAGNNQPQHF.

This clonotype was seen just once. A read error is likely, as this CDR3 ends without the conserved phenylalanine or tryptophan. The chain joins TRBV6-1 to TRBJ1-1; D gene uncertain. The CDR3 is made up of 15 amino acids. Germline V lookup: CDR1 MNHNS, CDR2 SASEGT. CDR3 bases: TGTGCCAGCAGGGAAGCTGTGGTAGGCACCCTTGAAGCTTTCTTG. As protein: CASREAVVGTLEAFL.

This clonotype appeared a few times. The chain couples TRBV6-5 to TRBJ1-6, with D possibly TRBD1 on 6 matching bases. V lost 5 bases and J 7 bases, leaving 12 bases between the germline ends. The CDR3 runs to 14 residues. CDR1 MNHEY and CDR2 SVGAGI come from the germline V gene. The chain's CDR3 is CASSPGTSNSPLHF. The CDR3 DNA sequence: TGTGCCAGCAGTCCCGGGACAAGCAATTCACCCCTCCACTTT.

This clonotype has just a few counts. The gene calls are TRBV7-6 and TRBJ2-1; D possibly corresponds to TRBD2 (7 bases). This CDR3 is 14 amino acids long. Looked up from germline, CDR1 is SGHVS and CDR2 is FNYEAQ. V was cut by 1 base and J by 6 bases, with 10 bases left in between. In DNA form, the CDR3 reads TGTGCCAGCAGCTTAGGAAGGGGGGGCAATGAGCAGTTCTTC. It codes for CASSLGRGGNEQFF.

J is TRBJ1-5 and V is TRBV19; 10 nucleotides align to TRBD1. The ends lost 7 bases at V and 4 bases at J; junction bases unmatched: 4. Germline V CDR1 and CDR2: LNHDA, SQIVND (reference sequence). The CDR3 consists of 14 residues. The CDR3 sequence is CASTGTGVNQPQHF. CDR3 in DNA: TGTGCCAGTACCGGGACAGGGGTAAATCAGCCCCAGCATTTT.

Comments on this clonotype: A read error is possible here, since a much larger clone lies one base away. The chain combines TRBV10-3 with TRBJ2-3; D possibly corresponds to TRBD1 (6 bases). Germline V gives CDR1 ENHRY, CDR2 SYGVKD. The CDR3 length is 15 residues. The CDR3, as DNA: TGTGCCATCAGTTTACAGGGTATTAGGACAGATATGCAGTATTTT. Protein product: CAISLQGIRTDMQYF.

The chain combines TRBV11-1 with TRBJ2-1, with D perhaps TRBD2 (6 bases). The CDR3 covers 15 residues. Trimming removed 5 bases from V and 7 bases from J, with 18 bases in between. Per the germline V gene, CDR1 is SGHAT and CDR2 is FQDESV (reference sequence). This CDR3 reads CASSPGGAWANEQFF. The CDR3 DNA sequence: TGTGCCAGCAGCCCCGGCGGGGCCTGGGCGAATGAGCAGTTCTTC.

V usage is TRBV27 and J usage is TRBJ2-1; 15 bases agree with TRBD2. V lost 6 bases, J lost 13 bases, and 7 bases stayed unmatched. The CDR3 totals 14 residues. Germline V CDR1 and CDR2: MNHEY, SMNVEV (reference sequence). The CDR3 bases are TGTGCCAGCAGGGCCGGGACTAGCGGGGGGAGACAGTTCTTC. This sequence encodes CASRAGTSGGRQFF.

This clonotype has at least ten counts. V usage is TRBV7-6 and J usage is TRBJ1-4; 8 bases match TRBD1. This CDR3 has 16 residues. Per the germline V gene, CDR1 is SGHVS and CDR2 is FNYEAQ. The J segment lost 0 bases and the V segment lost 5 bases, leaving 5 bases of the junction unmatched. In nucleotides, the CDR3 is TGTGCCAGCAGCAGCACAGGGGGTGCAACTAATGAAAAACTGTTTTTT. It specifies CASSSTGGATNEKLFF. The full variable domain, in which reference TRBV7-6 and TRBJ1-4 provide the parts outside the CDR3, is GAGVSQSPRYKVTKRGQDVALRCDPISGHVSLYWYRQALGQGPEFLTYFNYEAQQDKSGLPNDRFSAERPEGSISTLTIQRTEQRDSAMYRCASSSTGGATNEKLFFGSGTQLSVL.

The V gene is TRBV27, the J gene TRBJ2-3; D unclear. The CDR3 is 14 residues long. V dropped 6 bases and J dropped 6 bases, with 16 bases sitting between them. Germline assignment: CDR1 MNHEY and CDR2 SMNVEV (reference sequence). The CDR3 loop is CASSPAFSGDTQYF. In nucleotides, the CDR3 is TGTGCCAGCAGCCCAGCTTTTTCTGGGGATACGCAGTATTTT.

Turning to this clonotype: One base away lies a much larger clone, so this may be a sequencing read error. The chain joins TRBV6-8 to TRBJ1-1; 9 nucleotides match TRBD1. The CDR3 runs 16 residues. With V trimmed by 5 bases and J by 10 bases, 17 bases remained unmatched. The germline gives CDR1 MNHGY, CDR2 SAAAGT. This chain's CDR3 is CASSVQEGDRDSAAFF. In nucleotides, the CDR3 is TGTGCCAGCAGTGTCCAGGAGGGGGACAGGGACAGTGCAGCTTTCTTT.

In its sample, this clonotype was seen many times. Here the CDR3 reads CASSLGQGATYEQYF. In nucleotides, the CDR3 is TGTGCCAGCAGCCTTGGTCAGGGGGCTACCTACGAGCAGTACTTC. The V call is TRBV7-8, the J call TRBJ2-7, with 8 bases that match TRBD1. Trimming took 5 bases from V and 2 from J; bases not matched to a gene: 8. Germline V gene sequence: CDR1 SGHVS, CDR2 FQNEAQ. The CDR3 loop spans 15 amino acids.

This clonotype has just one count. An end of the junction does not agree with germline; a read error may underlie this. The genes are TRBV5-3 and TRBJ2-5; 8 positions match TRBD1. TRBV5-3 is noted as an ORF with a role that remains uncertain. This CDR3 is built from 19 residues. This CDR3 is CASSLAGSGQGVRQETQYF. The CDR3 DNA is TGTGCCAGCAGCTTGGCGGGCTCAGGACAGGGTGTTAGGCAAGAGACCCAGTACTTC.

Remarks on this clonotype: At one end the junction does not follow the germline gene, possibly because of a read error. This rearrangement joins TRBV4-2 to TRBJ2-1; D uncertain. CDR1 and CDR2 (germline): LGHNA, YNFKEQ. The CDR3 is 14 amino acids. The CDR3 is CASSQDLLVTEHFF. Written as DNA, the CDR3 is TGTGCCAGCAGCCAAGATCTTCTCGTTACTGAGCATTTCTTC.

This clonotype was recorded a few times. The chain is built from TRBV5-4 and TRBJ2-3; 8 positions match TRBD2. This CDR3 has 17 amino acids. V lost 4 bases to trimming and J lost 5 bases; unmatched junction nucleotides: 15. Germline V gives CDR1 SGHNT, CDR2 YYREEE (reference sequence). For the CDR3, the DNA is TGTGCCAGCAGCCCCTCGGTGGTAGCGGGGAAGGGAGATACGCAGTATTTT. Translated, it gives CASSPSVVAGKGDTQYF.

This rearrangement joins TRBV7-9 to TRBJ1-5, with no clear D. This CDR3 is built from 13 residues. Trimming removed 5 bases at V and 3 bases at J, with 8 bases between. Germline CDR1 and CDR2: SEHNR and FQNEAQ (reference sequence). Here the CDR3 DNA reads TGTGCCAGCAGCCCGGACGTCAATCAGCCCCAGCATTTT. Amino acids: CASSPDVNQPQHF.

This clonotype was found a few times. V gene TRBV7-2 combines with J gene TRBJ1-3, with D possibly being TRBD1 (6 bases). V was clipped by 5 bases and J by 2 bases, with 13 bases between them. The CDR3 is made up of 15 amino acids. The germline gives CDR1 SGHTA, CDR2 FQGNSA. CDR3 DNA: TGTGCCAGCAGCACGGACAGTAGTACTGGAAACACCATATATTTT. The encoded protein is CASSTDSSTGNTIYF.

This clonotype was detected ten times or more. The DNA for the CDR3 is TGTGCCAGCAGCTTAGTAGCGGGGGGCCTCACCGGGGAGCTGTTTTTT. It specifies CASSLVAGGLTGELFF. The chain joins TRBV7-2 to TRBJ2-2, with TRBD2 matching over 10 bases. The J segment lost 4 bases and the V segment lost 1 base, leaving 3 bases of the junction unmatched. The CDR3 has 16 amino acids. From germline, CDR1 is SGHTA and CDR2 FQGNSA.

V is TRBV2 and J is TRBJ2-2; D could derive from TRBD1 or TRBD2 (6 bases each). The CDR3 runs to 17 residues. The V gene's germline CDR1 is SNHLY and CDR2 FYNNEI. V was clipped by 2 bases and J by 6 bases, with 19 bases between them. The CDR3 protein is CASSEFSFWGAAGELFF. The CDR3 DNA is TGTGCCAGCAGTGAATTCTCTTTCTGGGGGGCTGCCGGGGAGCTGTTTTTT.

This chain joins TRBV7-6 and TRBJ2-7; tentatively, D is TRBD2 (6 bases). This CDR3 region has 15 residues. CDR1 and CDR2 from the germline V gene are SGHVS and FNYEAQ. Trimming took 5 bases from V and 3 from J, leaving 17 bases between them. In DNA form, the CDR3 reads TGTGCCAGCAGCAAGGACTCGGGGGTGGGCTACGAGCAGTACTTC. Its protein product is CASSKDSGVGYEQYF.

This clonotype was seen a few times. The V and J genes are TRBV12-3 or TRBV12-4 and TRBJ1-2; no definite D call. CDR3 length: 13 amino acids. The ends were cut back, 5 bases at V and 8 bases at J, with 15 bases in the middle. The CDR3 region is CASSPPGSLGYTF. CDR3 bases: TGTGCCAGCAGTCCACCGGGATCTTTAGGCTACACCTTC.